These 30 T cell receptor beta chains share one sample of origin, sequenced in a study of OX40 agonist ivuxolimab in advanced cancers. The table came from immunoSEQ multiplex PCR; TCRdb's copy has only in-frame clones and leaves some out. The sample includes more than 70,000 clones, 85% to 95% of them seen just once. The input for sequencing was CD4+ or CD8+ T cells sorted from blood, taken in a trial of the OX40 agonist ivuxolimab. The receptors here all came from an adult with an advanced solid tumor such as melanoma, head and neck, liver or kidney cancer.

The rearrangement joins TRBV4-2 to TRBJ2-1; 10 positions match TRBD1. Germline V CDR1 and CDR2: LGHNA, YNFKEQ. The CDR3 covers 16 residues. V shed 3 bases and J 4 bases; nucleotides not matched to a gene: 6. CDR3 amino acids: CASSQHGQGDYNEQFF. The DNA of the CDR3 is TGTGCCAGCAGCCAGCACGGACAGGGGGATTACAATGAGCAGTTCTTC.

This clone was picked up one time. The V gene is TRBV6-1, the J gene TRBJ2-7; the D gene could be TRBD1 or TRBD2 (5 bases each). Germline CDR1 is MNHNS and CDR2 is SASEGT. The CDR3 has 16 amino acids. The ends were cut back, 3 bases at V and 4 bases at J, with 19 bases in the middle. DNA of the CDR3: TGTGCCAGCAGTGAGCTCACACATGGGGGTCTGTACGAGCAGTACTTC. Translated: CASSELTHGGLYEQYF.

The chain carries TRBV10-2 and TRBJ2-2; D may be TRBD1 (5 bases). V was cut by 7 bases and J by 4 bases, with 10 bases left in between. Per the germline V gene, CDR1 is WSHSY and CDR2 is SAAADI. The CDR3 runs to 13 residues. CDR3 region: CASTGSATGELFF. The CDR3, as DNA: TGCGCCAGCACAGGGTCAGCCACCGGGGAGCTGTTTTTT.

V usage is TRBV5-1 and J usage is TRBJ2-3; D may be TRBD2 (7 bases). Germline V gene data show CDR1 as SGHRS and CDR2 as YFSETQ. V shed 4 bases and J shed 6 bases, with 15 bases lying between them. The CDR3 covers 14 residues. CDR3 in DNA: TGCGCCAGCAGCGGGGGGGCCGGCAGGGATACGCAGTATTTT. This encodes CASSGGAGRDTQYF. The whole variable domain, filled in from reference TRBV5-1 and TRBJ2-3, reads KAGVTQTPRYLIKTRGQQVTLSCSPISGHRSVSWYQQTPGQGLQFLFEYFSETQRNKGNFPGRFSGRQFSNSRSEMNVSTLELGDSALYLCASSGGAGRDTQYFGPGTRLTVL.

The J gene is TRBJ2-3, the V gene TRBV7-8, with D uncertain. The CDR3 runs to 15 residues. Between the trimmed V and J ends, which lost 5 bases and 0 bases, there was a span of 12 bases. The V gene's germline CDR1 is SGHVS and CDR2 FQNEAQ. This CDR3 is CASSLAWPSTDTQYF. The CDR3 nucleotides are TGTGCCAGCAGCCTTGCTTGGCCGAGCACAGATACGCAGTATTTT. The entire variable domain, with the rest obtained from reference TRBV7-8 and TRBJ2-3, is as follows: GAGVSQSPRYKVAKRGQDVALRCDPISGHVSLFWYQQALGQGPEFLTYFQNEAQLDKSGLPSDRFFAERPEGSVSTLKIQRTQQEDSAVYLCASSLAWPSTDTQYFGPGTRLTVL.

The CDR3 protein is CASSLSNFAEQYF. As DNA, the CDR3 is TGTGCCAGCAGTTTATCGAATTTCGCCGAGCAGTACTTC. This chain joins TRBV27 and TRBJ2-7; D is ambiguous. Germline loops: CDR1 MNHEY, CDR2 SMNVEV (reference sequence). V was shortened by 0 bases and J by 6 bases, with 9 bases between the two germline ends. This CDR3 comprises 13 residues.

CDR3 region: CASSLVPNYGYTF. For the CDR3, the DNA is TGTGCCAGCAGCTTAGTGCCTAACTATGGCTACACCTTC. V is TRBV7-2 and J is TRBJ1-2; no definite D call. The CDR3 is 13 residues long. Germline CDR1 is SGHTA and CDR2 is FQGNSA. Trimming stripped 1 base from V and 0 bases from J, with 3 bases between. The entire variable domain, with the rest obtained from reference TRBV7-2 and TRBJ1-2, is as follows: GAGVSQSPSNKVTEKGKDVELRCDPISGHTALYWYRQSLGQGLEFLIYFQGNSAPDKSGLPSDRFSAERTGGSVSTLTIQRTQQEDSAVYLCASSLVPNYGYTFGSGTRLTVV.

This chain joins TRBV18 and TRBJ2-7; TRBD1 agrees at 9 bases. The V gene end was trimmed by 3 bases and the J gene end by 3 bases; junction bases not matched to a gene: 3. From germline, CDR1 is KGHSH and CDR2 LQKENI. This CDR3 is built from 14 residues. The CDR3 reads CASSPTTGGYEQYF. DNA of the CDR3: TGTGCCAGCTCACCTACGACAGGGGGCTACGAGCAGTACTTC. Drawing the rest from reference TRBV18 and TRBJ2-7, the complete variable domain is NAGVMQNPRHLVRRRGQEARLRCSPMKGHSHVYWYRQLPEEGLKFMVYLQKENIIDESGMPKERFSAEFPKEGPSILRIQQVVRGDSAAYFCASSPTTGGYEQYFGPGTRLTVT.

CDR3 sequence (DNA): TGTGCCAGCAGAACCGACAGGAGCTCCTACGAGCAGTACTTC. Protein: CASRTDRSSYEQYF. V usage is TRBV6-6 and J usage is TRBJ2-7; maybe TRBD1 (6 bases). V lost 6 bases and J 0 bases, leaving 12 bases between the germline ends. This CDR3 spans 14 amino acids. Germline V gene lookup returns CDR1 MNHNY and CDR2 SVGAGI (reference sequence).

This clone was seen a single time. CDR3 sequence reads: CASSLFPGAGGEKLFF. The CDR3 DNA is TGTGCCAGCAGTTTATTCCCAGGGGCCGGGGGAGAAAAACTGTTTTTT. The J gene is TRBJ1-4, the V gene TRBV28; D is perhaps TRBD1 (6 bases). The CDR3 is 16 residues long. Trimming removed 1 base from V and 8 bases from J, with 17 bases in between. Germline V CDR1 and CDR2: MDHEN, SYDVKM.

V gene TRBV5-1 combines with J gene TRBJ2-1; D might be TRBD1 (6 bases). V shed 4 bases and J shed 7 bases, with 15 bases lying between them. Germline V gene lookup returns CDR1 SGHRS and CDR2 YFSETQ. This CDR3 region has 14 residues. This CDR3 reads CASSSGWDTNEQFF. The CDR3 coding sequence is TGCGCCAGCAGCAGTGGATGGGACACTAATGAGCAGTTCTTC.

The V call is TRBV28, the J call TRBJ1-1, with 9 positions matching TRBD1. CDR3 length: 14 residues. V lost 4 bases, J lost 5 bases, and 5 bases stayed unmatched. Per the germline V gene, CDR1 is MDHEN and CDR2 is SYDVKM. CDR3 amino acids: CASSSPTGGTEAFF. The CDR3 DNA is TGTGCCAGCAGTTCCCCGACAGGGGGAACTGAAGCTTTCTTT.

The rearrangement links TRBV6-5 to TRBJ2-3, with TRBD2 as a possible D gene (5 bases). Trimming cost V 2 bases and J 0 bases, with 9 bases left between them. This CDR3 comprises 15 residues. CDR1 and CDR2 (germline): MNHEY, SVGAGI. CDR3 sequence: CASSYRERSTDTQYF. The CDR3 DNA reads as TGTGCCAGCAGTTACAGGGAGCGGAGCACAGATACGCAGTATTTT.

The V call is TRBV5-8, the J call TRBJ1-5; TRBD1 might be the D (5 bases). CDR1 and CDR2 from the germline V gene are SGHTS and YDEGEE. The CDR3 extends over 15 amino acids. Trimming pared 3 bases from V and 2 bases from J, leaving 12 bases between. The DNA of the CDR3 is TGTGCCAGCAGCTGGGGACGGGTGGGCAATCAGCCCCAGCATTTT. Translated, it gives CASSWGRVGNQPQHF. Full variable domain (rest looked up from reference TRBV5-8 and TRBJ1-5): EAGVTQSPTHLIKTRGQQATLRCSPISGHTSVYWYQQALGLGLQFLLWYDEGEERNRGNFPPRFSGRQFPNYSSELNVNALELEDSALYLCASSWGRVGNQPQHFGDGTRLSIL.

The chain combines TRBV18 with TRBJ2-6, with unresolved D. Germline V lookup: CDR1 KGHSH, CDR2 LQKENI. V was clipped by 5 bases and J by 0 bases, with 5 bases between them. CDR3 length: 14 residues. The CDR3 DNA reads as TGTGCCAGCTCAGAGAGCTCTGGGGCCAACGTCCTGACTTTC. Its translation is CASSESSGANVLTF.

The chain combines TRBV6-1 with TRBJ1-5, with D hard to call. With 5 bases removed from V and 1 base from J, the gap between germline ends came to 6 bases. CDR1 is MNHNS, CDR2 SASEGT, per germline. This CDR3 is built from 13 residues. CDR3 residues: CASSLESNQPQHF. The CDR3 coding sequence is TGTGCCAGCAGTCTCGAGAGCAATCAGCCCCAGCATTTT.

The chain recombines TRBV15 with TRBJ1-2; D call uncertain. The germline CDR1 and CDR2 sequences are LNHNV and YYDKDF (reference sequence). This CDR3 is 13 amino acids long. Trimming took off 5 bases at V and 4 bases at J, with 11 bases between the two ends. The CDR3 spells CATSPAGLYGYTF. For the CDR3, the DNA is TGTGCCACCAGCCCGGCGGGCCTCTATGGCTACACCTTC.

V and J are TRBV6-5 and TRBJ2-1; 12 nucleotides line up with TRBD2. V dropped 4 bases and J dropped 12; count of bases not matched to a gene: 7. The length of the CDR3 is 14 residues. Germline V lookup: CDR1 MNHEY, CDR2 SVGAGI. The CDR3 protein is CASSFTTSGGRQFF. The CDR3 nucleotides read TGTGCCAGCAGTTTCACGACTAGCGGGGGCCGGCAGTTCTTC.

This rearrangement joins TRBV12-5 to TRBJ1-2; 9 bases fit TRBD1. Germline V gene data show CDR1 as LGHNT and CDR2 as FRNRAP. V lost 0 bases to trimming and J lost 2 bases; unmatched junction nucleotides: 10. This CDR3 spans 18 amino acids. The CDR3 region is CASGLVDLKQGANYGYTF. In nucleotides, the CDR3 is TGTGCTAGTGGTTTGGTAGACCTAAAACAGGGGGCGAACTATGGCTACACCTTC.

CDR3 nucleotides: TGTGCCAGCCGGCAAAAGGGCAGGGGACAGACTTTTCCGAGCTCCTATAATTCACCCCTCCACTTT. Residues: CASRQKGRGQTFPSSYNSPLHF. This chain links TRBV13 with TRBJ1-6, with 7 positions matching TRBD1. There are 22 residues in the CDR3. V shed 8 bases, J shed 0 bases, and the junction held 25 bases outside the gene matches. Germline CDR1 and CDR2: PRHDT and FYEKMQ (reference sequence).

This clone appeared a few times. The V call is TRBV5-1, the J call TRBJ1-1; 9 nucleotides line up with TRBD1. The CDR3 is 14 amino acids. CDR1 and CDR2 (germline): SGHRS, YFSETQ. V was clipped by 3 bases and J by 11 bases; unmatched bases: 11. The CDR3 coding sequence is TGCGCCAGCAGCTCACCGGGACAGGGCTCTCCTGCTTTCTTT. Protein product: CASSSPGQGSPAFF.

The J gene is TRBJ2-7, the V gene TRBV20-1, with 7 bases fitting TRBD1. Germline CDR1 DFQATT, CDR2 SNEGSKA (reference sequence). The V segment lost 6 bases and the J segment 8 bases; nucleotides outside the gene matches: 7. This CDR3 region has 11 residues. The CDR3 bases are TGCAGTGCAGAACCGACAGGGCAGCAGTACTTC. It yields the protein CSAEPTGQQYF.

The V call is TRBV18, the J call TRBJ1-1; possibly TRBD1 for D (5 bases). This CDR3 contains 15 residues. In germline, CDR1 is KGHSH, CDR2 LQKENI. Trimming took off 0 bases at V and 4 bases at J, with 12 bases between the two ends. CDR3 coding DNA: TGTGCCAGCTCACCACCGGGGCAGGGAGGCACTGAAGCTTTCTTT. As protein: CASSPPGQGGTEAFF.

This clone appeared a single time. The genes are TRBV10-2 and TRBJ2-7; D ambiguous. The CDR3 has 17 residues. Trimming cost V 3 bases and J 3 bases, with 21 bases left between them. Germline-derived CDR1 and CDR2 are WSHSY and SAAADI. The CDR3 DNA is TGCGCCAGCAGTGAACAGACCGCCCGCGCTCCCCTCTACGAGCAGTACTTC. Translating it yields CASSEQTARAPLYEQYF.

The DNA of the CDR3 is TGTGCCAGCAGCTTATTCACTGATAGCTACGAGCAGTACTTC. Protein sequence: CASSLFTDSYEQYF. V gene TRBV7-2 combines with J gene TRBJ2-7; D remains ambiguous. From germline, CDR1 is SGHTA and CDR2 FQGNSA. This CDR3 region has 14 residues. V was cut by 2 bases and J by 3 bases, with 11 bases left in between.

This chain connects TRBV5-1 to TRBJ2-5; the D gene is possibly TRBD1 (5 bases). V was trimmed by 7 bases and J by 4 bases, leaving 14 bases between them. This CDR3 contains 13 residues. CDR1 and CDR2 from the germline V gene are SGHRS and YFSETQ. CDR3 amino acids: CASQRRGGETQYF. CDR3 nucleotides: TGCGCCAGCCAAAGAAGGGGTGGAGAGACCCAGTACTTC.

The genes are TRBV18 and TRBJ2-4; 7 bases are shared with TRBD1. V shed 6 bases and J 6 bases; nucleotides not matched to a gene: 20. The CDR3 spans 18 residues. Germline CDR1 reads KGHSH; CDR2 reads LQKENI. The CDR3 loop reads CASSLGQSIFFLRNIQYF. CDR3 in DNA: TGTGCCAGCTCTTTGGGACAGAGTATTTTTTTCTTGCGAAACATTCAGTACTTC.

The chain couples TRBV11-2 to TRBJ2-3, with 11 bases identical to TRBD2. CDR3 length: 13 residues. V gave up 6 bases and J gave up 10 bases; unmatched junction bases: 6. CDR1 and CDR2 from the germline V gene are SGHAT and FQNNGV. CDR3 bases: TGTGCCAGCAGACGGACTAGCGGGTGGGCGCAGTATTTT. Protein sequence: CASRRTSGWAQYF.

Details on this clone: Other nucleotide sequences in the sample specify the same CDR3. V is TRBV5-1 and J is TRBJ1-2; tentative D call: TRBD1 (5 bases). Deletions cut 2 bases from V and 1 base from J, with 6 bases between. CDR1 and CDR2 from the germline V gene are SGHRS and YFSETQ. The CDR3 totals 13 residues. The CDR3 loop is CASSLQDNYGYTF. CDR3 nucleotide sequence: TGCGCCAGCAGCTTACAGGATAACTATGGCTACACCTTC.

The chain carries TRBV5-1 and TRBJ2-1; no reliable D call. V gave up 0 bases and J gave up 0 bases, with 10 bases separating them. Germline-derived CDR1 and CDR2 are SGHRS and YFSETQ. This CDR3 has 16 residues. CDR3 region: CASSLAPLNSYNEQFF. CDR3 nucleotides: TGCGCCAGCAGCTTGGCACCTTTAAACTCCTACAATGAGCAGTTCTTC. Using reference TRBV5-1 and TRBJ2-1 for the parts outside the CDR3, the full variable domain is KAGVTQTPRYLIKTRGQQVTLSCSPISGHRSVSWYQQTPGQGLQFLFEYFSETQRNKGNFPGRFSGRQFSNSRSEMNVSTLELGDSALYLCASSLAPLNSYNEQFFGPGTRLTVL.